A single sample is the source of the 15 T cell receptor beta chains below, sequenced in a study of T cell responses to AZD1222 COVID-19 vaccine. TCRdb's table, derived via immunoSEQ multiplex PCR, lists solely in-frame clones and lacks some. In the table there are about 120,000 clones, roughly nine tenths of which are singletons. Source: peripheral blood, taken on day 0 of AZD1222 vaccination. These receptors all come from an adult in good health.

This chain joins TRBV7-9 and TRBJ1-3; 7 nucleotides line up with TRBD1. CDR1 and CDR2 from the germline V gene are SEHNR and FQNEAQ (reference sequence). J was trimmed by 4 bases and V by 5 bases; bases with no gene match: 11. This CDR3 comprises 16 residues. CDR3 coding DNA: TGTGCCAGCAGCCCTTTTTTTGGGACAGCCGGAAACACCATATATTTT. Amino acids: CASSPFFGTAGNTIYF.

The CDR3 here is CATAGTPYNEQFF. The DNA of the CDR3 is TGTGCAACGGCCGGGACTCCATACAATGAGCAGTTCTTC. The V gene is TRBV24-1, the J gene TRBJ2-1; weak D call: TRBD2 (6 bases). Germline V gives CDR1 KGHDR, CDR2 SFDVKD. The CDR3 extends over 13 amino acids.

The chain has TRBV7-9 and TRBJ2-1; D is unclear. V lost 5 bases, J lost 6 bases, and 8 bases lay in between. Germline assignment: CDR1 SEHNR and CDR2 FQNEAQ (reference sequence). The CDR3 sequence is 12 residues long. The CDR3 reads CASSRQSNEQFF. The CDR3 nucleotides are TGTGCCAGCAGCCGACAATCCAATGAGCAGTTCTTC.

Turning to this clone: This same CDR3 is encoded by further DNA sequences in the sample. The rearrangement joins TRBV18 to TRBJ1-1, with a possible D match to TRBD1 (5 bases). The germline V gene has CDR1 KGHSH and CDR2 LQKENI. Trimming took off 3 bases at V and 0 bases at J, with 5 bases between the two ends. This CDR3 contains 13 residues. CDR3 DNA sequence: TGTGCCAGCTCACCGGGACTGAACACTGAAGCTTTCTTT. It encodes CASSPGLNTEAFF.

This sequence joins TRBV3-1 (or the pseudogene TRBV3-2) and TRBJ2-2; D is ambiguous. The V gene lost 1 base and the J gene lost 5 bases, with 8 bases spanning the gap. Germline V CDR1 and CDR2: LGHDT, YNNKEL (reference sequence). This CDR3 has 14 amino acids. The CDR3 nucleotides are TGTGCCAGCAGCCAAGTAAGAGGAACCGGGGAGCTGTTTTTT. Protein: CASSQVRGTGELFF.

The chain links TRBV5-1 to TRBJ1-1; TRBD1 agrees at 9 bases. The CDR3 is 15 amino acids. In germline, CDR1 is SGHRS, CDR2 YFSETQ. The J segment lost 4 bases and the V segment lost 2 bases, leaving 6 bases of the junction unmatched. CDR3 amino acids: CASSLGQGLGTEAFF. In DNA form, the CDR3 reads TGCGCCAGCAGCTTAGGACAGGGGTTAGGCACTGAAGCTTTCTTT.

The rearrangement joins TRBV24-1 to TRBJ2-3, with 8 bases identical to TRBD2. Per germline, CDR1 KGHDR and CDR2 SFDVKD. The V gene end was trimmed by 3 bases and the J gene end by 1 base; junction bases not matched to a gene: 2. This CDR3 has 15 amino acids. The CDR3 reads CATSDRREGTDTQYF. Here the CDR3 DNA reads TGTGCCACCAGTGATAGGCGGGAGGGCACAGATACGCAGTATTTT.

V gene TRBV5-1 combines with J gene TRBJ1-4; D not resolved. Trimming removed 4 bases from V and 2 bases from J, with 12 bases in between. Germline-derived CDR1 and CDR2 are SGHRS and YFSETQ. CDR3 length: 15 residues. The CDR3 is CASSPSPVTNEKLFF. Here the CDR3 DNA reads TGCGCCAGCAGCCCTAGCCCCGTCACTAATGAAAAACTGTTTTTT.

The CDR3 protein is CASSLSTWDTEAFF. The CDR3 DNA reads TGCGCCAGCAGCTTGTCTACTTGGGACACTGAAGCTTTCTTT. This chain connects TRBV5-1 to TRBJ1-1; no reliable D call. Per germline, CDR1 SGHRS and CDR2 YFSETQ. CDR3 size: 14 residues. With 1 base removed from V and 3 bases from J, the gap between germline ends came to 10 bases.

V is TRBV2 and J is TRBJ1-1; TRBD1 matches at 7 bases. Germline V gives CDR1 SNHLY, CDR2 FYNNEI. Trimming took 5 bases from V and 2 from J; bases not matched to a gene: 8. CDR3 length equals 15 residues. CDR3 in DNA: TGTGCCAGCAGTATCAGGGGGGTGGGAAACACTGAAGCTTTCTTT. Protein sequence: CASSIRGVGNTEAFF.

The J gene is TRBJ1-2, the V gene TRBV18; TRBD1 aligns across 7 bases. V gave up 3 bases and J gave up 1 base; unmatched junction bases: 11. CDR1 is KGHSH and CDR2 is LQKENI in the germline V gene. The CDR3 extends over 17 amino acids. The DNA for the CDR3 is TGTGCCAGCTCACCTGACGCAGGACAGGACCTTAACTATGGCTACACCTTC. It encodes CASSPDAGQDLNYGYTF.

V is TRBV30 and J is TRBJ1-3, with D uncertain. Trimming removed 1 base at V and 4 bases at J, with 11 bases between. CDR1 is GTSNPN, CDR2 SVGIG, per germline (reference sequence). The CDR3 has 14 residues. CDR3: CAWSETNRGNTIYF. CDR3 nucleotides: TGTGCCTGGAGTGAGACTAATAGGGGAAACACCATATATTTT. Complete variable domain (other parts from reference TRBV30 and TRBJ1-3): SQTIHQWPATLVQPVGSPLSLECTVEGTSNPNLYWYRQAAGRGLQLLFYSVGIGQISSEVPQNLSASRPQDRQFILSSKKLLLSDSGFYLCAWSETNRGNTIYFGEGSWLTVV.

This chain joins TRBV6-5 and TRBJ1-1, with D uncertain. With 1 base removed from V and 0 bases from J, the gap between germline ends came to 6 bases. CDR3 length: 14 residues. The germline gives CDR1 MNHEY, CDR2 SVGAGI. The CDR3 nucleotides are TGTGCCAGCAGTTACTTTGGACTGAACACTGAAGCTTTCTTT. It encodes CASSYFGLNTEAFF.

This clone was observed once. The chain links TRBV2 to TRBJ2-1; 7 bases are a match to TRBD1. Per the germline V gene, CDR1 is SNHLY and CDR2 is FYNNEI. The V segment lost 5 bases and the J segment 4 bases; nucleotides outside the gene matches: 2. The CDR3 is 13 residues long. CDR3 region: CASSLDRYNEQFF. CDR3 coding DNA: TGTGCCAGCAGTCTGGACAGGTACAATGAGCAGTTCTTC.

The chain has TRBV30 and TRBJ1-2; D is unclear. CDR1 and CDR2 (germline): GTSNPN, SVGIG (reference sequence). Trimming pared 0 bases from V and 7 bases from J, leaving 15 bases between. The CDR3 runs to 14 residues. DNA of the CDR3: TGTGCCTGGAGTGTATCGGAGGGTTACCGTGGCTACACCTTC. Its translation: CAWSVSEGYRGYTF. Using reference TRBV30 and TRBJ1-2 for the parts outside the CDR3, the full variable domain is SQTIHQWPATLVQPVGSPLSLECTVEGTSNPNLYWYRQAAGRGLQLLFYSVGIGQISSEVPQNLSASRPQDRQFILSSKKLLLSDSGFYLCAWSVSEGYRGYTFGSGTRLTVV.